This T cell receptor beta chain originates from a study of cytomegalovirus exposure and HLA in healthy donors. Points from the study as a whole: Common viral pathogens (according to a later analysis) appeared linked to several of the most significant clusters.

It was with 60 Vbeta and 13 Jbeta primers that the PCR ran. Profiled with immunoSEQ multiplex PCR; TCRdb holds only in-frame clones, not every one. The table has over 250,000 clones, around two thirds seen once; the top ten hold roughly 2.4%. This CDR3 spans 11 amino acids. Trimming stripped 0 bases from V and 6 bases from J, with 4 bases between. The germline V gene has CDR1 SGHNT and CDR2 YYREEE (reference sequence). With regard to this clone: Its target is unknown.

The gene calls are TRBV5-4 and TRBJ2-7; no clear D gene. The TCR comes from a female donor in good health and CMV-seronegative. The sequenced sample was PBMCs. CDR3 nucleotides: TGTGCCAGCAGCTTGGGCGGCGAGCAGTACTTC. Protein product: CASSLGGEQYF.